These 29 T cell receptor beta chains came from one sample sequenced in a study of cytomegalovirus exposure and HLA in healthy donors. The PCR contained 60 Vbeta and 13 Jbeta primers. Clones were read by immunoSEQ multiplex PCR, and TCRdb kept only the in-frame ones, dropping some. The data contain approximately 100,000 clones, 65% to 80% of them seen just once; the ten biggest clones take up 10%. The specimen was PBMCs. The source is a man aged 45-65 years in good health and CMV-seronegative.

The chain employs TRBV7-9 and TRBJ1-2; TRBD1 is a possible D gene (6 bases). V was pared by 7 bases and J by 8 bases, with 17 bases between. The CDR3 spans 13 residues. Germline CDR1 and CDR2: SEHNR and FQNEAQ (reference sequence). The CDR3 sequence: CASTFGLTGGYTF. For the CDR3, the DNA is TGTGCCAGCACCTTTGGCCTCACAGGGGGCTACACCTTC.

This clone was detected once. The J gene is TRBJ2-4, the V gene TRBV7-2; 13 nucleotides agree with TRBD2. Germline CDR1 SGHTA, CDR2 FQGNSA. V trimming: 5 bases; J trimming: 5 bases; junction bases outside the gene matches: 12. CDR3 length equals 18 residues. CDR3 in DNA: TGTGCCAGCAGCCTACAACCCGGGACTAGCGGGGAACAAAACATTCAGTACTTC. Amino acid sequence: CASSLQPGTSGEQNIQYF.

Notes on this clone: This sample includes further DNA sequences coding for the same CDR3. V gene TRBV6-5 combines with J gene TRBJ2-7; 8 bases match TRBD2. The V gene end was trimmed by 4 bases and the J gene end by 4 bases; junction bases not matched to a gene: 12. CDR3 length: 16 amino acids. Germline V gene data show CDR1 as MNHEY and CDR2 as SVGAGI. CDR3 nucleotide sequence: TGTGCCAGCAGTTTGGCCAGCGGGAGTTCACTTTACGAGCAGTACTTC. It yields the protein CASSLASGSSLYEQYF.

This clone was seen a handful of times. The rearrangement uses TRBV4-1 and TRBJ1-2; D is possibly TRBD1 (6 bases). CDR1 is MGHRA, CDR2 YSYEKL, per germline. The CDR3 consists of 16 residues. Trimming shortened V by 8 bases and J by 7 bases, and 26 bases separated the two germline ends. CDR3 nucleotides: TGCGCCAGCGCACCGGGACATTCCAACCTAAGACGTGGCTACACCTTC. This encodes CASAPGHSNLRRGYTF.

The V call is TRBV9, the J call TRBJ2-2; TRBD2 is a possible D gene (5 bases). CDR3 length: 16 residues. Germline-derived CDR1 and CDR2 are SGDLS and YYNGEE. Trimming left V 0 bases short and J 1 base short, with 10 bases between. In DNA, the CDR3 is TGTGCCAGCAGCGTAGGCCGGACTCGGAACACCGGGGAGCTGTTTTTT. Residues: CASSVGRTRNTGELFF.

This chain links TRBV19 with TRBJ2-1, with 12 positions matching TRBD1. This CDR3 has 16 residues. Germline CDR1 LNHDA, CDR2 SQIVND (reference sequence). V lost 7 bases and J lost 6; bases outside the gene matches: 10. The CDR3 is CASTLFPGQGANEQFF. In DNA, the CDR3 is TGTGCCAGTACGCTATTCCCGGGACAGGGGGCCAATGAGCAGTTCTTC. The whole variable domain, remainder taken from reference TRBV19 and TRBJ2-1, is DGGITQSPKYLFRKEGQNVTLSCEQNLNHDAMYWYRQDPGQGLRLIYYSQIVNDFQKGDIAEGYSVSREKKESFPLTVTSAQKNPTAFYLCASTLFPGQGANEQFFGPGTRLTVL.

The chain combines TRBV4-1 with TRBJ1-5; D is perhaps TRBD1 (6 bases). V was trimmed by 3 bases and J by 3 bases, leaving 12 bases between them. This CDR3 is 15 amino acids long. The germline gives CDR1 MGHRA, CDR2 YSYEKL. The DNA of the CDR3 is TGCGCCAGCAGCCACGACACAGGGAACAATCAGCCCCAGCATTTT. It specifies CASSHDTGNNQPQHF.

V is TRBV10-3 and J is TRBJ2-1; TRBD1 might be the D (6 bases). The germline V gene encodes CDR1 ENHRY and CDR2 SYGVKD. V lost 0 bases, J lost 5 bases, and 8 bases lay in between. The CDR3 runs 14 residues. CDR3 nucleotides: TGTGCCATCAGTGAGTCTCAGGGGAACAATGAGCAGTTCTTC. It is translated as CAISESQGNNEQFF.

As concerns this clone: One end of the junction is discordant with germline, which a read error may explain. The V and J genes are TRBV5-8 and TRBJ1-3; 9 bases agree with TRBD1. CDR1 and CDR2 from the germline V gene are SGHTS and YDEGEE. This CDR3 contains 14 residues. CDR3 region: CASSLDRGGNTIYF. DNA for the CDR3: TGTGCCAGCAGTTTGGACAGGGGCGGAAACACCATATATTTT.

This clone has only a few counts. The chain uses TRBV6-5 and TRBJ2-7; TRBD1 agrees at 11 bases. Trimming at V came to 3 bases and at J to 2 bases, leaving 6 bases not matched to a gene. The germline V gene has CDR1 MNHEY and CDR2 SVGAGI. This CDR3 region has 16 residues. In DNA form, the CDR3 reads TGTGCCAGCAGTTATCTCCGGGACAGGGGGACCTACGAGCAGTACTTC. This encodes CASSYLRDRGTYEQYF.

The V gene is TRBV11-2, the J gene TRBJ2-5, with D maybe TRBD2 (5 bases). Trimming shortened V by 5 bases and J by 2 bases, and 12 bases separated the two germline ends. The CDR3 length is 14 residues. Germline CDR1 SGHAT, CDR2 FQNNGV. CDR3 loop: CASSPPSRQETQYF. The CDR3 DNA follows: TGTGCCAGCAGCCCGCCTAGCAGGCAAGAGACCCAGTACTTC.

V and J are TRBV4-1 and TRBJ2-3; D is possibly TRBD1 (6 bases). Germline lookup yields CDR1 MGHRA and CDR2 YSYEKL. This CDR3 has 15 amino acids. Trimming pared 0 bases from V and 3 bases from J, leaving 10 bases between. This CDR3 is CASSQEAQGTDTQYF. CDR3 bases: TGCGCCAGCAGCCAAGAGGCCCAGGGGACAGATACGCAGTATTTT.

This clone has a single count. This chain connects TRBV5-6 to TRBJ2-7, with TRBD1 as a possible D gene (5 bases). CDR3 length: 14 amino acids. V gave up 6 bases and J gave up 0 bases, with 13 bases separating them. Germline V gives CDR1 SGHDT, CDR2 YYEEEE. The CDR3 sequence is CASTWGGSSYEQYF. The CDR3 DNA reads as TGTGCCAGCACTTGGGGCGGAAGCTCCTACGAGCAGTACTTC.

The genes are TRBV28 and TRBJ1-5; 7 bases fit TRBD1. The germline gives CDR1 MDHEN, CDR2 SYDVKM. The CDR3 runs 16 residues. Trimming cost V 7 bases and J 4 bases; bases outside gene matches: 13. CDR3 in DNA: TGTGCCAGCACTTCGACAGGGAGTTTGCGGAATCAGCCCCAGCATTTT. Protein product: CASTSTGSLRNQPQHF. Drawing the rest from reference TRBV28 and TRBJ1-5, the complete variable domain is DVKVTQSSRYLVKRTGEKVFLECVQDMDHENMFWYRQDPGLGLRLIYFSYDVKMKEKGDIPEGYSVSREKKERFSLILESASTNQTSMYLCASTSTGSLRNQPQHFGDGTRLSIL.

The chain has TRBV7-6 and TRBJ2-5; TRBD2 matches 9 bases. The CDR3 has 17 amino acids. The V gene's germline CDR1 is SGHVS and CDR2 FNYEAQ. The V gene end was trimmed by 1 base and the J gene end by 8 bases; junction bases not matched to a gene: 14. In nucleotides, the CDR3 is TGTGCCAGCAGCTTAGGGAGTGTGGTAGCGGGGGCTCCTACCCAGTACTTC. This codes for CASSLGSVVAGAPTQYF.

The chain has TRBV7-3 and TRBJ2-7, with TRBD2 matching over 9 bases. The CDR3 contains 15 residues. V was pared by 5 bases and J by 2 bases, with 7 bases of the junction left unmatched. From germline, CDR1 is SGHTA and CDR2 FQGTGA. As DNA, the CDR3 is TGTGCCAGCAGCCGTAGCGGGGGCCTTACCTACGAGCAGTACTTC. Amino acid sequence: CASSRSGGLTYEQYF.

This chain joins TRBV19 and TRBJ1-3; D is unresolved. Deletions cut 6 bases from V and 3 bases from J, with 3 bases between. The CDR3 extends over 11 amino acids. Germline V gives CDR1 LNHDA, CDR2 SQIVND (reference sequence). CDR3 residues: CASRSGNTIYF. As DNA, the CDR3 is TGTGCCAGTAGGAGTGGAAACACCATATATTTT.

The chain uses TRBV7-2 and TRBJ2-2; 7 bases align to TRBD2. Trimming took 7 bases from V and 7 from J; bases not matched to a gene: 9. This CDR3 has 14 amino acids. Per the germline V gene, CDR1 is SGHTA and CDR2 is FQGNSA. CDR3: CASTFGGSNGELFF. CDR3 DNA: TGTGCCAGCACCTTCGGGGGGTCAAACGGGGAGCTGTTTTTT. Full variable domain (rest looked up from reference TRBV7-2 and TRBJ2-2): GAGVSQSPSNKVTEKGKDVELRCDPISGHTALYWYRQSLGQGLEFLIYFQGNSAPDKSGLPSDRFSAERTGGSVSTLTIQRTQQEDSAVYLCASTFGGSNGELFFGEGSRLTVL.

This clone was observed once. In nucleotides, the CDR3 is TGTGCCAGCAGCTTAGGAGTGGCAGGGGGCGGAAACACCATATATTTT. Its translation: CASSLGVAGGGNTIYF. V is TRBV7-6 and J is TRBJ1-3; 8 bases line up with TRBD1. The CDR3 is 16 amino acids. Germline CDR1 SGHVS, CDR2 FNYEAQ. With 1 base clipped from V and 4 bases from J, the junction kept 6 bases outside the gene matches.

The chain recombines TRBV7-6 with TRBJ1-2; D gene ambiguous. V gave up 5 bases and J gave up 6 bases, with 13 bases separating them. This CDR3 comprises 13 residues. CDR1 is SGHVS and CDR2 is FNYEAQ in the germline V gene. The CDR3 DNA follows: TGTGCCAGCAGCCCTTTTGCGCGAGATGGCTACACCTTC. As protein: CASSPFARDGYTF.

The genes are TRBV7-6 and TRBJ2-1, with a weak D call TRBD2 (5 bases). V dropped 0 bases and J dropped 3 bases, with 6 bases sitting between them. CDR1 and CDR2 (germline): SGHVS, FNYEAQ. The CDR3 runs 14 residues. The CDR3 sequence: CASSLAGVYNEQFF. The CDR3 bases are TGTGCCAGCAGCTTAGCGGGAGTCTACAATGAGCAGTTCTTC.

A remark on this clone: Germline and junction disagree at one end, which may indicate a read error. V is TRBV6-1 and J is TRBJ2-2; D may be TRBD2 (5 bases). Germline CDR1 is MNHNS and CDR2 is SASEGT. CDR3 size: 16 residues. The CDR3 loop reads CASSDPGGRRTGELLF. DNA for the CDR3: TGTGCCAGCAGTGATCCCGGCGGACGTAGGACCGGGGAGCTGCTTTTT.

This clone was observed a handful of times. This chain connects TRBV7-7 to TRBJ2-1; 8 nucleotides align to TRBD2. CDR3 length: 15 amino acids. CDR1 is SSHAT, CDR2 FNYEAQ, per germline (reference sequence). V shed 5 bases and J 0 bases; nucleotides not matched to a gene: 3. The CDR3 DNA reads as TGTGCCAGCAGCCCACTAGCGGCCTCCTACAATGAGCAGTTCTTC. Protein product: CASSPLAASYNEQFF.

The chain combines TRBV19 with TRBJ1-4; no firm D call. The CDR3 runs 15 residues. CDR1 and CDR2 from the germline V gene are LNHDA and SQIVND (reference sequence). Between the trimmed V and J ends, which lost 5 bases and 5 bases, there was a span of 15 bases. CDR3: CASSVQGWENEKLFF. CDR3 nucleotides: TGTGCCAGTAGTGTACAAGGCTGGGAGAATGAAAAACTGTTTTTT.

The chain couples TRBV15 to TRBJ1-3, with D possibly matching TRBD1 (6 bases). With 4 bases removed from V and 1 base from J, the gap between germline ends came to 11 bases. This CDR3 comprises 15 residues. In germline, CDR1 is LNHNV, CDR2 YYDKDF (reference sequence). For the CDR3, the DNA is TGTGCCACCAGCATTGATAGGGGGTCTGGAAACACCATATATTTT. Translated: CATSIDRGSGNTIYF.

This rearrangement joins TRBV13 to TRBJ2-7; TRBD1 is a possible D gene (6 bases). The V gene's germline CDR1 is PRHDT and CDR2 FYEKMQ (reference sequence). The CDR3 runs 17 residues. V lost 5 bases, J lost 2 bases, and 22 bases lay in between. CDR3 sequence (DNA): TGTGCCAGCAGCACCCGGAAAAAATCAGGGGACCCCTACGAGCAGTACTTC. It yields the protein CASSTRKKSGDPYEQYF.

This clone appeared a single time. The gene calls are TRBV19 and TRBJ2-5; 7 nucleotides line up with TRBD2. The ends lost 5 bases at V and 3 bases at J; junction bases unmatched: 3. CDR3 length: 13 residues. CDR1 is LNHDA, CDR2 SQIVND, per germline (reference sequence). CDR3 in amino acids: CASSFGGEETQYF. DNA of the CDR3: TGTGCCAGTAGTTTTGGGGGGGAAGAGACCCAGTACTTC.

The rearrangement uses TRBV5-1 and TRBJ1-2, with no clear D. Germline CDR1 and CDR2: SGHRS and YFSETQ. V lost 2 bases and J 7 bases, leaving 9 bases between the germline ends. CDR3 size: 12 residues. The CDR3 bases are TGCGCCAGCAGCTTCGACTCGACTGGCTACACCTTC. Translating gives CASSFDSTGYTF.

For the CDR3, the DNA is TGTGCCAGCAGCTCAGCAGGAACGGAAGATACGCAGTATTTT. Protein: CASSSAGTEDTQYF. V gene TRBV7-3 combines with J gene TRBJ2-3; no definite D call. CDR1 and CDR2 from the germline V gene are SGHTA and FQGTGA. The CDR3 has 14 residues. V dropped 4 bases and J dropped 5 bases, with 13 bases sitting between them.